The clone carrying this T cell receptor (beta chain) came up once. Its specificity is not known. This CDR3 region has 15 residues. Trimming shortened V by 4 bases and J by 4 bases, and 14 bases separated the two germline ends. CDR1 and CDR2 from the germline V gene are SEHNR and FQNEAQ (reference sequence). The data belong to a study of cytomegalovirus exposure and HLA in healthy donors. Study background: One earlier analysis, a look at about 179 million T cells, found about 110 million unique TCR beta sequences.

Study-wide points: Several V segments, TRBV6-2 and TRBV6-3 among them, could not be told apart and were dropped. Many donors carried some public TCRs, although rarity characterized most TCR sequences. Later analysis revealed greater clonal expansion in HLA-associated TCR beta chains than in equally common others.

Primers: 60 Vbeta forward and 13 Jbeta reverse. Profiling relied on immunoSEQ multiplex PCR, and the TCRdb table lists in-frame clones only, not all of them. This sample has 100,000 to 150,000 clones; more than 80% occur once, and the top ten carry around 8.9%. The rearrangement links TRBV7-9 to TRBJ1-3; a weak D match, TRBD1 (6 bases). The receptor's source is a man aged 25 to 45 in good health and CMV-seropositive. The material sequenced was PBMCs. CDR3 protein: CASSSGRGSGNTIYF. CDR3 sequence (DNA): TGTGCCAGCAGCTCTGGCAGGGGTTCCGGAAACACCATATATTTT.